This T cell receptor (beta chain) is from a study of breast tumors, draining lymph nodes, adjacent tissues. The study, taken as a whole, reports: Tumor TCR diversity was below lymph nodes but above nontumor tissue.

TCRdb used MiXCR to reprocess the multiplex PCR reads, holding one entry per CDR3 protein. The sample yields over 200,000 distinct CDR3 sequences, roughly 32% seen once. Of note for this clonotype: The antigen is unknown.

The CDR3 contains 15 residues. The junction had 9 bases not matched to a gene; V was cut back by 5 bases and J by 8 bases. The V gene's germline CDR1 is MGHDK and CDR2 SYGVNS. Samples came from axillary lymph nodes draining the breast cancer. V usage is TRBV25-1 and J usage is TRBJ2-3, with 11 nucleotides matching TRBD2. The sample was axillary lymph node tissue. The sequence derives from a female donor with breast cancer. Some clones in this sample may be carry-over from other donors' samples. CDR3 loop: CASSTGTSGSGTQYF. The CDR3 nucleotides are TGTGCCAGCAGTACCGGGACTAGCGGCTCGGGTACGCAGTATTTT.